This T cell receptor beta chain was sequenced for a study of identical twins. TCRdb re-called the 5' RACE reads through MiXCR, storing one row per CDR3 protein. This table has about 550,000 distinct CDR3 sequences, approximately 20% appearing once. The V end lost 5 bases, the J end lost 1 base, and 10 bases lay between the germline ends. The CDR3 is 14 amino acids. The germline V gene encodes CDR1 MNHEY and CDR2 SMNVEV (reference sequence). This same sample was also taken into another study, of yellow fever vaccine responses in identical twins.

The chain combines TRBV27 with TRBJ2-3; the D call may be TRBD1 or TRBD2 (5 bases each). The specimen was CD4+ T cells sorted from blood. This TCR derives from a woman aged 18-29 years in good health. For the CDR3, the DNA is TGTGCCAGCAGTCTCCGGGACGGCACAGATACGCAGTATTTT. This sequence encodes CASSLRDGTDTQYF.